This record covers a single T cell receptor beta chain. This clone was picked up one time. The target of this receptor is not known. No much larger clonotype is one base removed from it; base qualities were not supplied. The germline V gene encodes CDR1 SGHNT and CDR2 YENEEA. The junction shows trimming of 6 bases on V and 8 bases on J, plus 11 bases between the germline ends. From the cysteine through the phenylalanine, the CDR3 covers 11 amino acids. CDR3 DNA only is kept here, 33 bases in frame from base 1. This entry comes from a study of long-term antiretroviral therapy in people with HIV (dated by TCRdb to 2021 to 2024). General notes on the study: Collection of the earliest samples took place about a decade ahead of the 2015 WHO recommendation for immediate ART, at a time when ART was typically delayed until CD4 counts fell. A total of over 150 cryopreserved PBMC samples came from around 30 adults with confirmed HIV infection and were collected serially over a mean of approximately six years (range 1-12). About 40% of the 30 participants with HIV were female. A retrospective serial study tested whether ART initiation and durable HIV suppression were associated with changes in peripheral blood TRB repertoire composition and diversity. No cross-contamination during QIAcube processing was shown when test extractions of a monoclonal T-cell line were performed alongside about 30 polyclonal samples. Paper-wide results and their limitations: The samples span the years 2004 to 2017, and the ART regimens used at that time may not be as effective as current regimens. Expanded TRB clones identified before ART initiation dominated the repertoire at all time points, although this dominance fluctuated and declined in many PLHIV after ART. Limited PBMC availability meant only the TCR beta chain was sequenced, without alpha chain pairing. No data were available on ART adherence, viral resistance or therapy changes, limiting inferences about post-ART repertoire changes. ART initiation was associated with a significant increase in TRB diversity, but diversity stayed significantly below transplant donor controls even after long-term ART. Compared with controls, HIV repertoires had narrower CDR3 length ranges, and the network structure pointed to an antigen-experienced repertoire that shifted only slightly toward naive after ART. Because pre-ART samples had limited cell numbers, profiling was done on unsorted PBMC rather than on sorted CD4+ and CD8+ T cells.

To be included, a participant needed at least one PBMC sample from before ART initiation plus at least two post-ART samples. Treatment was received in the United States of America by all participants with HIV. Before DNA extraction, cryopreserved samples of about 0.95-10 million PBMC were thawed and washed. At the time of the earliest PBMC sample, participants with HIV were aged between about 23 and 55 years. Each participant contributed PBMC samples from 1-4 timepoints before ART initiation and 2-8 timepoints after ART initiation, with a median of 7 samples. Serial HIV viral load, CD4+ T-cell count, ART history and demographic data were obtained for every participant. Genomic DNA was extracted from unsorted PBMC with a Qiagen kit on a QIAcube, with processing performed in batches of 12 samples. The immunoSEQ hsTCRB v3.0 assay was used at survey level resolution to sequence the TRB variable region. The target sequencing depth for TRB was roughly 35,000-55,000 T-cell genomes per sample. Pooled TRB libraries were sequenced on an Illumina MiSeq with a v3 150-cycle kit. From the authors' description of their analysis: Repertoire analysis was run in R within a reproducible Nextflow workflow that covered QC, data transformation and analysis. LymphoSeq2, an R package for AIRR-Seq data exploration, was used to implement custom analyses. A few samples that yielded fewer than 5000 total TRB sequences were excluded, so that 150 to 200 HIV repertoires were analyzed. Among the 200 or so HIV repertoires that were kept, under 60 were collected before ART initiation and about 130 were collected after ART initiation. Repertoires were downsampled to 5000 TRB nucleotide sequences, and summary statistics were averaged over 100 downsampling iterations. TRB sequences were retained for analysis only if CDR3 regions of at least seven amino acids were present. Two measures captured diversity: a Shannon entropy-derived clonality score and the Gini coefficient. Repertoire networks linked the top 5000 CDR3 amino acid sequences whenever two sequences differed by an edit distance of one. For TRB CDR3 amino acid sequences, antigen specificity groups and MHC restriction were predicted with GLIPH2. CDR3 amino acid sequences were matched against VDJdb and McPAS-TCR to flag known CMV, EBV, HIV or tissue antigen associations. Pre-ART, post-ART and control groups were compared with Wilcoxon signed-rank tests and Holm-Bonferroni correction. TCRdb re-hosts the immuneACCESS table, in-frame sequences only. Its copies lack some clones; in the studies checked, an unresolved V gene accounts for under half of them, and the cause for the rest is not known. From that table come the V and J calls and clone size; the DNA was used to work out D and trimming. The sample yields roughly 35,000 clones; approximately 95% were counted once. Less than 4% of the sample comes from the top ten.

This specimen consisted of unsorted PBMCs, obtained approximately 5.1 years after starting antiretroviral therapy. The TCR sequence derives from a woman between 45 and 65 years old with HIV. This receptor chain uses TRBV11-3 and TRBJ2-7; a weak D assignment points to TRBD2 (7 bases agree). The base sequence is TGTGCCAGCAGTTCGGGGGGCCAGCAGTACTTC. The resulting protein is CASSSGGQQYF.